This T cell receptor beta chain is drawn from a study of prognosis after radiotherapy for stage I lung cancer. The ends were cut back, 2 bases at V and 6 bases at J, with 9 bases in the middle. This CDR3 comprises 13 residues. Per germline, CDR1 SGHTS and CDR2 YDEGEE. From genomic DNA, TCR beta CDR3 was amplified by two-round multiplex PCR. First-round PCR, the initial amplification, used primers specific to each TRBV and TRBJ gene. Each CDR3 protein is one row after TCRdb ran MiXCR on the multiplex PCR reads. The sample carries tens of thousands of distinct CDR3 sequences, around 41% recorded once. This clonotype was counted many times.

The TCR comes from a donor older than 45 with non-small cell lung cancer. V and J are TRBV5-8 and TRBJ1-5; D unresolved. The starting material was PBMCs, obtained before or after stereotactic body radiation therapy (not recorded which). Written as DNA, the CDR3 is TGTGCCAGCAGCTTTGATGGTGGTCAGCCCCAGCATTTT. Its protein product is CASSFDGGQPQHF.